The 5 T cell receptor beta chains in this list originate from one sample, sequenced in a study of blood T cell repertoires in COVID-19. Measured with immunoSEQ multiplex PCR; TCRdb has only the in-frame clones, and not every one. Here the sample spans around 250,000 clones, roughly 90% being singletons. The sequenced material came from peripheral blood. These receptors were collected from a man between 60 and 75 years old with acute or convalescent COVID-19.

This clone was seen just once. The V call is TRBV4-3, the J call TRBJ1-1; D gene ambiguous. V shed 4 bases and J shed 0 bases, with 15 bases lying between them. The CDR3 runs to 16 residues. CDR1 LGHNA and CDR2 YSLEER come from the germline V gene. The CDR3 sequence: CASSPTNVQLNTEAFF. CDR3 nucleotides: TGCGCCAGCAGCCCAACGAATGTACAGCTGAACACTGAAGCTTTCTTT.

This clone was picked up one time. The chain combines TRBV30 with TRBJ1-1; D uncertain. V was cut by 2 bases and J by 2 bases, with 18 bases left in between. The CDR3 covers 16 residues. Germline CDR1 GTSNPN, CDR2 SVGIG (reference sequence). This chain's CDR3 is CAWSRPRGRANTEAFF. The CDR3 nucleotides read TGTGCCTGGAGTAGACCCCGGGGAAGGGCCAACACTGAAGCTTTCTTT. Full variable domain (remainder filled in from reference TRBV30 and TRBJ1-1): SQTIHQWPATLVQPVGSPLSLECTVEGTSNPNLYWYRQAAGRGLQLLFYSVGIGQISSEVPQNLSASRPQDRQFILSSKKLLLSDSGFYLCAWSRPRGRANTEAFFGQGTRLTVV.

The V gene is TRBV5-1, the J gene TRBJ1-3; 9 bases line up with TRBD1. V lost 4 bases and J lost 0; bases outside the gene matches: 8. Germline V lookup: CDR1 SGHRS, CDR2 YFSETQ. This CDR3 has 17 amino acids. The CDR3 here is CASSPRDRVSSGNTIYF. Written as DNA, the CDR3 is TGCGCCAGCAGCCCCCGGGACAGGGTGAGCTCTGGAAACACCATATATTTT.

The chain recombines TRBV7-2 with TRBJ1-2; TRBD1 agrees at 7 bases. This CDR3 region has 14 residues. Germline CDR1 and CDR2: SGHTA and FQGNSA. The J segment lost 4 bases and the V segment lost 0 bases, leaving 2 bases of the junction unmatched. The chain's CDR3 is CASSLATGPYGYTF. In DNA form, the CDR3 reads TGTGCCAGCAGCTTAGCGACAGGGCCCTATGGCTACACCTTC.

The chain has TRBV28 and TRBJ1-5; TRBD1 agrees at 12 bases. V gave up 11 bases and J gave up 4 bases; unmatched junction bases: 15. CDR3 length: 17 amino acids. Germline assignment: CDR1 MDHEN and CDR2 SYDVKM. CDR3 residues: CAANLRRDRGPNQPQHF. DNA for the CDR3: TGTGCCGCTAACCTGCGCCGGGACAGGGGGCCTAATCAGCCCCAGCATTTT.